The 16 T cell receptor beta chains given below trace back to one sample, sequenced in a study of blood T cell repertoires in COVID-19. Method: immunoSEQ multiplex PCR; TCRdb's copy keeps in-frame clones and lacks some. The sample consists of 88,000 or so clones, about nine tenths of them appearing once. The sample comprised peripheral blood. These TCRs come from a man aged 50 to 60 with acute or convalescent COVID-19.

CDR3 coding DNA: TGTGCCAGCACCCTCCTAGACGGGAACACTGAAGCTTTCTTT. The encoded protein is CASTLLDGNTEAFF. The rearrangement uses TRBV28 and TRBJ1-1; D unresolved. This CDR3 is 14 amino acids long. Germline CDR1 and CDR2: MDHEN and SYDVKM. The V end was cut by 7 bases, the J end by 1 base, with 13 bases between.

The rearrangement uses TRBV9 and TRBJ2-3; D is ambiguous. Germline assignment: CDR1 SGDLS and CDR2 YYNGEE. This CDR3 has 13 residues. V lost 0 bases, J lost 6 bases, and 8 bases lay in between. CDR3 loop: CASSVGGPDTQYF. In DNA, the CDR3 is TGTGCCAGCAGCGTAGGTGGGCCGGATACGCAGTATTTT.

The V and J genes are TRBV19 and TRBJ1-5; D uncertain. V was shortened by 7 bases and J by 4 bases, with 14 bases between the two germline ends. The length of the CDR3 is 14 residues. The V gene's germline CDR1 is LNHDA and CDR2 SQIVND (reference sequence). In nucleotides, the CDR3 is TGTGCCAGTACCACCCCGGCGGGGAATCAGCCCCAGCATTTT. Its protein is CASTTPAGNQPQHF.

V is TRBV5-1 and J is TRBJ2-7; 12 bases fit TRBD2. This CDR3 spans 15 amino acids. Germline V lookup: CDR1 SGHRS, CDR2 YFSETQ. With V trimmed by 4 bases and J by 3 bases, 5 bases remained unmatched. In nucleotides, the CDR3 is TGCGCCAGCAGCGGCCAACTAGCGGGGGGCTACGAGCAGTACTTC. Translating gives CASSGQLAGGYEQYF.

The V gene is TRBV11-3, the J gene TRBJ2-2; weak D call: TRBD1 (5 bases). Germline V lookup: CDR1 SGHNT, CDR2 YENEEA. V was pared by 1 base and J by 3 bases, with 6 bases between. CDR3 size: 14 residues. The CDR3 protein is CASSLGQYTGELFF. The CDR3 nucleotides read TGTGCCAGCAGCTTAGGACAGTACACCGGGGAGCTGTTTTTT.

CDR3: CASSLDRYNEKLFF. The DNA of the CDR3 is TGTGCCAGTAGTCTCGACAGGTATAATGAAAAACTGTTTTTT. The V call is TRBV19, the J call TRBJ1-4, with a tentative D call TRBD1 (6 bases). The CDR3 length is 14 residues. V was cut by 5 bases and J by 4 bases, with 11 bases left in between. From germline, CDR1 is LNHDA and CDR2 SQIVND (reference sequence).

This chain uses TRBV19 with TRBJ1-1; possibly TRBD1 for D (6 bases). Trimming cost V 3 bases and J 4 bases, with 9 bases left between them. CDR1 is LNHDA, CDR2 SQIVND, per germline (reference sequence). The length of the CDR3 is 13 residues. CDR3 residues: CASSIVGGTEAFF. The CDR3 bases are TGTGCCAGTAGTATCGTAGGGGGCACTGAAGCTTTCTTT.

The genes are TRBV2 and TRBJ1-2; no reliable D call. CDR1 and CDR2 (germline): SNHLY, FYNNEI. Between the trimmed V and J ends, which lost 4 bases and 0 bases, there was a span of 9 bases. The CDR3 runs to 14 residues. The CDR3 DNA sequence: TGTGCCAGCAGTGCGACGGGAGCTAACTATGGCTACACCTTC. Translating gives CASSATGANYGYTF.

The gene calls are TRBV5-1 and TRBJ2-3; D perhaps matches TRBD2 (5 bases). The CDR3 extends over 15 amino acids. V dropped 2 bases and J dropped 0 bases, with 10 bases sitting between them. The V gene's germline CDR1 is SGHRS and CDR2 YFSETQ. The CDR3 spells CASSFRRSSTDTQYF. CDR3 in DNA: TGCGCCAGCAGCTTCAGGAGGTCTAGCACAGATACGCAGTATTTT.

This chain links TRBV4-1 with TRBJ1-2; 7 nucleotides line up with TRBD1. The CDR3 is made up of 15 amino acids. Germline CDR1 is MGHRA and CDR2 is YSYEKL. V gave up 1 base and J gave up 5 bases; unmatched junction bases: 7. The CDR3 DNA is TGCGCCAGCAGCCAAGCCCCGGGACAGATATATGGCTACACCTTC. Translated, it gives CASSQAPGQIYGYTF.

The chain has TRBV28 and TRBJ1-4; a weak D match, TRBD1 (6 bases). V lost 8 bases to trimming and J lost 5 bases, with 9 bases between them. The germline V gene has CDR1 MDHEN and CDR2 SYDVKM. The CDR3 is 12 residues long. CDR3 bases: TGTGCCAGCCGTACAGGGAATGAAAAACTGTTTTTT. It yields the protein CASRTGNEKLFF.

The CDR3 loop reads CASSLWTGEGKLFF. The CDR3 nucleotides read TGTGCCAGCAGCTTGTGGACAGGGGAGGGAAAACTGTTTTTT. V is TRBV7-9 and J is TRBJ1-4, with 9 positions matching TRBD1. V was clipped by 3 bases and J by 10 bases; unmatched bases: 6. Germline lookup yields CDR1 SEHNR and CDR2 FQNEAQ (reference sequence). This CDR3 comprises 14 residues.

The DNA of the CDR3 is TGTGCCAGCAGCTTAGAACGAGTGAACTATGGCTACACCTTC. Its translation is CASSLERVNYGYTF. The chain employs TRBV7-8 and TRBJ1-2; D gene ambiguous. The CDR3 consists of 14 residues. V lost 1 base, J lost 2 bases, and 8 bases lay in between. Germline V gene data show CDR1 as SGHVS and CDR2 as FQNEAQ. The full variable domain, with the rest looked up from reference TRBV7-8 and TRBJ1-2, is GAGVSQSPRYKVAKRGQDVALRCDPISGHVSLFWYQQALGQGPEFLTYFQNEAQLDKSGLPSDRFFAERPEGSVSTLKIQRTQQEDSAVYLCASSLERVNYGYTFGSGTRLTVV.

V gene TRBV11-3 combines with J gene TRBJ2-1, with 8 bases aligning to TRBD2. Germline V gives CDR1 SGHNT, CDR2 YENEEA. This CDR3 comprises 14 residues. After removal of 2 bases from V and 6 bases from J, the junction contained 3 bases not matched to a gene. CDR3 DNA: TGTGCCAGCAGCTTAAGACGGGAGGGCAATGAGCAGTTCTTC. It yields the protein CASSLRREGNEQFF.

This chain joins TRBV29-1 and TRBJ2-2; D may be TRBD1 (5 bases). The CDR3 spans 14 residues. The germline gives CDR1 SQVTM, CDR2 ANQGSEA. The ends were cut back, 7 bases at V and 2 bases at J, with 14 bases in the middle. CDR3 loop: CSAGRGINTGELFF. In DNA form, the CDR3 reads TGCAGCGCCGGAAGGGGAATTAACACCGGGGAGCTGTTTTTT.

This clone showed up just once. The gene calls are TRBV5-5 and TRBJ1-6; D is possibly TRBD1 (5 bases). V was trimmed by 7 bases and J by 9 bases, leaving 17 bases between them. Per germline, CDR1 SGHKS and CDR2 YYEKEE (reference sequence). The CDR3 length is 14 residues. CDR3 region: CASGGNSEVSPLHF. CDR3 DNA sequence: TGTGCCAGCGGGGGGAACAGCGAGGTTTCACCCCTCCACTTT.